The clone carrying this TCR beta chain was seen just once. Its antigen remains unknown. While unrecorded immune exposures were likely, the donors were nominally healthy when sampled. PCR was performed using 60 Vbeta and 13 Jbeta primers. Method: immunoSEQ multiplex PCR; TCRdb's copy keeps in-frame clones and lacks some. The data show about 160,000 clones, with roughly 80% seen just once and about 1.9% held by the top ten. The sample originates from a study of cytomegalovirus exposure and HLA in healthy donors. Overall study findings and caveats: As confirmed in vitro, three CMV-associated chains were specific for CMV antigens. Judged likely to be a sequencing artifact was a cluster of highly shared sequence variants. An ancestry cluster, one associated with Asian ancestry, reportedly showed fewer N-insertions than the roughly 670-donor mean in a later analysis.

The CDR3 runs to 14 residues. With 5 bases clipped from V and 3 bases from J, the junction kept 7 bases outside the gene matches. Germline values: CDR1 SGHTA, CDR2 FQGNSA. The sequence came from a human donor in good health. The V gene is TRBV7-2, the J gene TRBJ2-7; 7 bases line up with TRBD2. Sequencing was carried out using PBMCs. This CDR3 reads CASSPGREGYEQYF. The DNA for the CDR3 is TGTGCCAGCAGCCCCGGCAGGGAGGGCTACGAGCAGTACTTC. The full variable domain, rest sourced from reference TRBV7-2 and TRBJ2-7, is GAGVSQSPSNKVTEKGKDVELRCDPISGHTALYWYRQSLGQGLEFLIYFQGNSAPDKSGLPSDRFSAERTGGSVSTLTIQRTQQEDSAVYLCASSPGREGYEQYFGPGTRLTVT.